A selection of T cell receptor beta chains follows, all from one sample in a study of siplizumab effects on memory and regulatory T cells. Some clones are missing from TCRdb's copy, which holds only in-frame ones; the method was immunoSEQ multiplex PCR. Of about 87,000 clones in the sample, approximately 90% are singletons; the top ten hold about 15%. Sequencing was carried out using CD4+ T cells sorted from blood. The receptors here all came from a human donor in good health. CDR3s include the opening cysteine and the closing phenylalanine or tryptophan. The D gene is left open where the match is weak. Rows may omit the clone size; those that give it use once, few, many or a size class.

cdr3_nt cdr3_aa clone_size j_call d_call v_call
TGTGCCAGCAGCTTAGCCGGGGGCGCAACTAATGAAAAACTGTTTTTT CASSLAGGATNEKLFF . TRBJ1-4 . TRBV7-2
TGTGCCAGCAGTCCCAGGACTAGCGGGAGGGAGACCCAGTACTTC CASSPRTSGRETQYF . TRBJ2-5 TRBD2 TRBV2
TGTGCCAGCAGCTTACAACAAAGTCAAACTGAAGCTTTCTTT CASSLQQSQTEAFF . TRBJ1-1 . TRBV11-3
TGTGCCAGCTCACCACCGAACAGCTACGAGCAGTACTTC CASSPPNSYEQYF once TRBJ2-7 . TRBV18
TGTGCCTGGAGTCGGGAGGGGCCTTTGTACGAGCAGTACTTC CAWSREGPLYEQYF once TRBJ2-7 TRBD2 TRBV30
TGTGCCAGCAGCCCCAGGGGCGGCAGCGGTTACGAGCAGTACTTC CASSPRGGSGYEQYF . TRBJ2-7 . TRBV9
TGTGCCAGCAACAGCCGGGACACCTACAATGAGCAGTTCTTC CASNSRDTYNEQFF once TRBJ2-1 . TRBV6-6
TGTGCCAGTATGGGGCGGGAAGCTAACTATGGCTACACCTTC CASMGREANYGYTF . TRBJ1-2 . TRBV19
TGTGCCAGCAACCGCGGAACAGGGGTGTGGGAAAAACTGTTTTTT CASNRGTGVWEKLFF . TRBJ1-4 TRBD1 TRBV7-9
TGTGCCAGCAGTGGCCGGGACCGAAACAATGAGCAGTTCTTC CASSGRDRNNEQFF . TRBJ2-1 . TRBV6-1
TGTGCCAGCAGCCCCGGGCGGGTGGGTAACACTGAAGCTTTCTTT CASSPGRVGNTEAFF . TRBJ1-1 . TRBV6-5
TGCGCCAGCAGCCAAGATCCGGGAAATGGAAACACCATATATTTT CASSQDPGNGNTIYF . TRBJ1-3 . TRBV4-1
TGCAGCGCCACGGGACATCCGAACACTGAAGCTTTCTTT CSATGHPNTEAFF . TRBJ1-1 . TRBV29-1
TGCGCCAGCAGCCAGGGTCCCCCTGGGGGGGGACCCTACAATGAGCAGTTCTTC CASSQGPPGGGPYNEQFF . TRBJ2-1 TRBD2 TRBV4-1
TGTGCCAGTAGCTATAGCGGGAGGTCCTACAATGAGCAGTTCTTC CASSYSGRSYNEQFF . TRBJ2-1 TRBD2 TRBV19
TGTGCCAGCAGCTTAGCCCCGATCGCAGGGTCCAGGGAGCTGTTTTTT CASSLAPIAGSRELFF . TRBJ2-2 . TRBV11-2
TGTGCCAGCAGCTTATTAGAAGGGGAAAAACTGTTTTTT CASSLLEGEKLFF . TRBJ1-4 . TRBV7-3
TGTGCCAGCAGTGCTACCGGGCTCCGTATCGAGCAGTACTTC CASSATGLRIEQYF . TRBJ2-7 . TRBV6-1
TGTGCCAGCAGCCTGGAACCGGGACCCCTGAACACTGAAGCTTTCTTT CASSLEPGPLNTEAFF . TRBJ1-1 . TRBV7-3
TGTGCCAGCAGCCCACACTTAGGGGGTACTGAAGCTTTCTTT CASSPHLGGTEAFF . TRBJ1-1 . TRBV7-8
TGTGCCAGCAGACGCTCGGGACAGTTGGGCGAGCAGTACTTC CASRRSGQLGEQYF . TRBJ2-7 TRBD1 TRBV2
TGTGCCAGCAGTTACTCGTCGAGCCCTAGCACAGATACGCAGTATTTT CASSYSSSPSTDTQYF . TRBJ2-3 . TRBV6-5
TGCAGCGCCGTATTGGGCACAGATACGCAGTATTTT CSAVLGTDTQYF . TRBJ2-3 . TRBV29-1
TGTGCCAGCAGGAAGGACAGGGCCCAAAATCAGCCCCAGCATTTT CASRKDRAQNQPQHF . TRBJ1-5 TRBD1 TRBV6-5
TGCGCCAGCAGCCCCCCGTCGGGGAGGGGGAACATTCAGTACTTC CASSPPSGRGNIQYF . TRBJ2-4 . TRBV5-1
TGTGCCAGCAGTTTACTAGCCTCAAGGGGGGAGACCCAGTACTTC CASSLLASRGETQYF . TRBJ2-5 . TRBV28
TGTGCCAGCAGCCAAGATTTGACTAGCGGGGAGGGCGGGGAGCTGTTTTTT CASSQDLTSGEGGELFF . TRBJ2-2 TRBD2 TRBV4-2
TGTGCCAGCAGCTCCTGGGGACTAGCCGTAGATACGCAGTATTTT CASSSWGLAVDTQYF once TRBJ2-3 TRBD2 TRBV7-2
TGCGCCAGCAGCTTTGTTACAGGGTTGTCCTCCACAGATACGCAGTATTTT CASSFVTGLSSTDTQYF . TRBJ2-3 . TRBV5-1
TGTGCCAGCGGTCGGGGGGACACCGGGGAGCTGTTTTTT CASGRGDTGELFF . TRBJ2-2 TRBD2 TRBV6-5
TGCGCCAGCAGCCCCACAAAAGGAGGGGCCAGAAACGAGCAGTACTTC CASSPTKGGARNEQYF . TRBJ2-7 . TRBV4-3
TGTGCCAGCAGCGTCCAAGGGGGAAATACTAACTATGGCTACACCTTC CASSVQGGNTNYGYTF . TRBJ1-2 . TRBV9
TGCAGCGTTCCCGACAGGGGTTGGACAGATACGCAGTATTTT CSVPDRGWTDTQYF . TRBJ2-3 TRBD1 TRBV29-1
TGTGCCAGCAGTTTGAAACCACCACGACAGGGGAGGAACACCGGGGAGCTGTTTTTT CASSLKPPRQGRNTGELFF . TRBJ2-2 TRBD1 TRBV28
TGTGCCAGCGGCGGACTAGCGGGCGGATCCGAGCAGTACTTC CASGGLAGGSEQYF . TRBJ2-7 TRBD2 TRBV25-1
TGTGCCAGCAGCTTCGGACTAGCGGGGAACACCGGGGAGCTGTTTTTT CASSFGLAGNTGELFF . TRBJ2-2 TRBD2 TRBV7-6